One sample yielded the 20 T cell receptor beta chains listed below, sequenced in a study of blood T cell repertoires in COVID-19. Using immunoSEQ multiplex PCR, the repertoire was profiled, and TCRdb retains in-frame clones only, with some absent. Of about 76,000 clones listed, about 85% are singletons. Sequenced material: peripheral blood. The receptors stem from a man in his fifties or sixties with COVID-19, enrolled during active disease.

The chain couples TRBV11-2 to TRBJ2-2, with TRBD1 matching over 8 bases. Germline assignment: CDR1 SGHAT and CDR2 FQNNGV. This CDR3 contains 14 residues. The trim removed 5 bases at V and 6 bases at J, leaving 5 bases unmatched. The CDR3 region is CASSIRTGSGELFF. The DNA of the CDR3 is TGTGCCAGCAGCATTCGGACAGGGTCCGGGGAGCTGTTTTTT.

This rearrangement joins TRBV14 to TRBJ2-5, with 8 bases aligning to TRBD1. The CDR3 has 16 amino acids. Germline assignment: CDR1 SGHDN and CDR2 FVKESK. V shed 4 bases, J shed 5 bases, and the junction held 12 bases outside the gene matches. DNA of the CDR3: TGTGCCAGCAGCCCCCGTCGGACAGGGAGAGGGGAGACCCAGTACTTC. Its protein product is CASSPRRTGRGETQYF. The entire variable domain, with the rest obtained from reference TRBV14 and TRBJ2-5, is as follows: EAGVTQFPSHSVIEKGQTVTLRCDPISGHDNLYWYRRVMGKEIKFLLHFVKESKQDESGMPNNRFLAERTGGTYSTLKVQPAELEDSGVYFCASSPRRTGRGETQYFGPGTRLLVL.

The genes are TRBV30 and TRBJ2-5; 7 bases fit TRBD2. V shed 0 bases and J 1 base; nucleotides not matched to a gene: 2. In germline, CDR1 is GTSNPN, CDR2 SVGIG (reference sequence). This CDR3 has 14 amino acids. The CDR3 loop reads CAWSVGTTQETQYF. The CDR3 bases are TGTGCCTGGAGTGTAGGGACTACCCAAGAGACCCAGTACTTC.

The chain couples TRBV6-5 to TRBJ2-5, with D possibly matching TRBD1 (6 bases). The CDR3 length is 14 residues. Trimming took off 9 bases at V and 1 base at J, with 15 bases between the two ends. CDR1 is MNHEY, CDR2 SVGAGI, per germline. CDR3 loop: CASLGAVTQETQYF. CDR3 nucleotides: TGTGCCAGTTTGGGGGCGGTGACCCAAGAGACCCAGTACTTC.

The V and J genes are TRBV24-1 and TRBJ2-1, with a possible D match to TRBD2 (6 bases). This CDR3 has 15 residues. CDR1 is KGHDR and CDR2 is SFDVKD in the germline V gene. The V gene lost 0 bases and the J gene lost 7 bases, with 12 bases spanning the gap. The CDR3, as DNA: TGTGCCACCAGTGATTTGGGGGGAGGAGGAAATGAGCAGTTCTTC. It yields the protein CATSDLGGGGNEQFF.

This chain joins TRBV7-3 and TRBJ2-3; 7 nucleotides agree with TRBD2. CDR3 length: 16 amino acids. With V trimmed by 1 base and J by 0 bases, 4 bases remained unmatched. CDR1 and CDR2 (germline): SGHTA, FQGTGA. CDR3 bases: TGTGCCAGCAGCTTAATGGTGGGAGGGAGCACAGATACGCAGTATTTT. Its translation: CASSLMVGGSTDTQYF. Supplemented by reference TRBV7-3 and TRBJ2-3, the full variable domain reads GAGVSQTPSNKVTEKGKYVELRCDPISGHTALYWYRQSLGQGPEFLIYFQGTGAADDSGLPNDRFFAVRPEGSVSTLKIQRTERGDSAVYLCASSLMVGGSTDTQYFGPGTRLTVL.

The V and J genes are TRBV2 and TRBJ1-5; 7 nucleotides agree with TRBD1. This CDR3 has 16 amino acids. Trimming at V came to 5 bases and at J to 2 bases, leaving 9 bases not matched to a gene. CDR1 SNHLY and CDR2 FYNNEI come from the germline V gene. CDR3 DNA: TGTGCCAGCAGTCCCGGGACAGTCTTGGGCAATCAGCCCCAGCATTTT. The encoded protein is CASSPGTVLGNQPQHF.

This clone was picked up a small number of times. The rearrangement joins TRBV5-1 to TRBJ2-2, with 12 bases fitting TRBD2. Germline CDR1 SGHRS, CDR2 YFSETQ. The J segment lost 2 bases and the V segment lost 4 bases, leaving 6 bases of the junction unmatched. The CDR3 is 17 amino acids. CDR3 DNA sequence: TGCGCCAGCAGCCCCACTAGCGGGGGGATAAACACCGGGGAGCTGTTTTTT. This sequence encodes CASSPTSGGINTGELFF.

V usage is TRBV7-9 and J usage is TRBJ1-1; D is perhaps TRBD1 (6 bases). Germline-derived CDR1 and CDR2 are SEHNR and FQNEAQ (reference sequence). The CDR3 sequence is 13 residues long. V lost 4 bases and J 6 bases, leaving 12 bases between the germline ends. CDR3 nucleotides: TGTGCCAGCAGCTACAACAGGGTCCCTGAAGCTTTCTTT. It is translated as CASSYNRVPEAFF. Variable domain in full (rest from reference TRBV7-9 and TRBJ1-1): DTGVSQNPRHKITKRGQNVTFRCDPISEHNRLYWYRQTLGQGPEFLTYFQNEAQLEKSRLLSDRFSAERPKGSFSTLEIQRTEQGDSAMYLCASSYNRVPEAFFGQGTRLTVV.

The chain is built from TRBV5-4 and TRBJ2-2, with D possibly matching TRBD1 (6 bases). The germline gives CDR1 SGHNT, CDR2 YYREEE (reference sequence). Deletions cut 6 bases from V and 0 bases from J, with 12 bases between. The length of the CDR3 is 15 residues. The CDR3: CASNQGHANTGELFF. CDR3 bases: TGTGCCAGCAACCAGGGACACGCGAACACCGGGGAGCTGTTTTTT. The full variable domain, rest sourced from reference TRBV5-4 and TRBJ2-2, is ETGVTQSPTHLIKTRGQQVTLRCSSQSGHNTVSWYQQALGQGPQFIFQYYREEENGRGNFPPRFSGLQFPNYSSELNVNALELDDSALYLCASNQGHANTGELFFGEGSRLTVL.

The CDR3 coding sequence is TGCGCCAGCAGCTTGGGCGGTACTGGAAACACCATATATTTT. It yields the protein CASSLGGTGNTIYF. The genes are TRBV5-1 and TRBJ1-3; D is undetermined. This CDR3 comprises 14 residues. CDR1 and CDR2 from the germline V gene are SGHRS and YFSETQ. Trimming took 0 bases from V and 2 from J, leaving 6 bases between them.

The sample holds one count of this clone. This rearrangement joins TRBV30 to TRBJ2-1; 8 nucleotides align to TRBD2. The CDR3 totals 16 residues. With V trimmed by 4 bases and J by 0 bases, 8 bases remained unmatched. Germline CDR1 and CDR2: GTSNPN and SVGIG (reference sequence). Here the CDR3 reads CAWNSPGGLSYNEQFF. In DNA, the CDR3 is TGTGCCTGGAATAGTCCGGGGGGGCTCTCCTACAATGAGCAGTTCTTC.

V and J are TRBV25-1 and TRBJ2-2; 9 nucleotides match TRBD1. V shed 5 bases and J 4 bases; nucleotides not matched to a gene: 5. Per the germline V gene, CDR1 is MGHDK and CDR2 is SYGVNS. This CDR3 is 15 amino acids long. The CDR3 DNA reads TGTGCCAGCAGTCCCTGGACAGGGGCCACCGGGGAGCTGTTTTTT. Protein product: CASSPWTGATGELFF.

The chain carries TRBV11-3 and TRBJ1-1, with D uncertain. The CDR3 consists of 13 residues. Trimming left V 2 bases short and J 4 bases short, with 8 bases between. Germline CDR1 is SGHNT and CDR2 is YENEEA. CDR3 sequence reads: CASSLSWATEAFF. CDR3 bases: TGTGCCAGCAGCTTATCCTGGGCCACTGAAGCTTTCTTT.

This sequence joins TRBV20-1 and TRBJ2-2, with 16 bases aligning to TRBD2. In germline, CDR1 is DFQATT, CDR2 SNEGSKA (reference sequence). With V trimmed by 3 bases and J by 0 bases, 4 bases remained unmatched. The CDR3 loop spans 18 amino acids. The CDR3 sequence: CSASDGTSGRANTGELFF. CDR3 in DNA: TGCAGTGCTAGTGACGGGACTAGCGGGAGGGCGAACACCGGGGAGCTGTTTTTT.

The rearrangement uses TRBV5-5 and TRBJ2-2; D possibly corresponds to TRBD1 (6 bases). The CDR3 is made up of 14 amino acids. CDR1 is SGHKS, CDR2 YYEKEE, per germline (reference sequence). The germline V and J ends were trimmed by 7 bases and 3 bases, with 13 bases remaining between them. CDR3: CASRQGSDTGELFF. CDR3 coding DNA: TGTGCCAGCCGCCAGGGGAGTGACACCGGGGAGCTGTTTTTT.

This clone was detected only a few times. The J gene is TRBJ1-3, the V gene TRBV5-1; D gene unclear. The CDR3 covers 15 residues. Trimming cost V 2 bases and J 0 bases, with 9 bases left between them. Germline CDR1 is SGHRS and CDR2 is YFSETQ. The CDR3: CASSFSQLSGNTIYF. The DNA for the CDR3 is TGCGCCAGCAGCTTTTCACAGCTCTCTGGAAACACCATATATTTT.

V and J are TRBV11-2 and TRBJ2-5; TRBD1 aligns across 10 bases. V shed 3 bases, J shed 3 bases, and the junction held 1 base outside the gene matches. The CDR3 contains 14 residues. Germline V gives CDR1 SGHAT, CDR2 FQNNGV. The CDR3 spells CASSFGQGEETQYF. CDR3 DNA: TGTGCCAGCAGCTTCGGACAGGGGGAAGAGACCCAGTACTTC.

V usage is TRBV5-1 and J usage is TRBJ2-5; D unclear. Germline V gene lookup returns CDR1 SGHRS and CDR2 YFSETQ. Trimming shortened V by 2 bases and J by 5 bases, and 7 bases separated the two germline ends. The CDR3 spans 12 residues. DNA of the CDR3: TGCGCCAGCAGCTTCCCCCAGGAGACCCAGTACTTC. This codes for CASSFPQETQYF.

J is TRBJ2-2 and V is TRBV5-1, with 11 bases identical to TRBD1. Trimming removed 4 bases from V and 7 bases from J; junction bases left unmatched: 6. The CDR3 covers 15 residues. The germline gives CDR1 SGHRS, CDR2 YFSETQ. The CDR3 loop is CASSHGQGAVGELFF. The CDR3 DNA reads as TGCGCCAGCAGCCACGGACAGGGGGCTGTCGGGGAGCTGTTTTTT.